The present TCR beta chain was sequenced within a study of control samples from healthy donors and cancer patients. Here immunoSEQ multiplex PCR was the method, and the copy in TCRdb shows in-frame clones only, minus some. This sample carries under 150,000 clones, roughly 89% of them seen once, and the ten largest clones take about 7.6%. The clonotype comes from a man aged 50-59 years with head and neck cancer. Sample: PBMCs.

The CDR3 DNA reads TGTGCCAGCACCCCAGCGGGAGGGCACACCGGGGAGCTGTTTTTT. This sequence encodes CASTPAGGHTGELFF. The V and J genes are TRBV5-4 and TRBJ2-2; 10 positions agree with TRBD2. Germline V CDR1 and CDR2: SGHNT, YYREEE (reference sequence). This CDR3 contains 15 residues. The junction had 5 bases not matched to a gene; V was cut back by 6 bases and J by 3 bases.